Included here is one TCR beta chain sequence, with context. The same CDR3 arises from other DNA sequences in this sample as well. Sequencing was performed with immunoSEQ multiplex PCR; in TCRdb, only in-frame clones are kept and a portion is missing. The repertoire includes 200,000 to 250,000 clones, 88% of them detected once, and approximately 2.7% sits in the top ten. This record comes from a study of blood T cell repertoires in COVID-19. CDR1 is SGHVS and CDR2 is FNYEAQ in the germline V gene. The CDR3 is made up of 15 amino acids. The V end lost 2 bases, the J end lost 1 base, and 9 bases lay between the germline ends.

The V and J genes are TRBV7-6 and TRBJ1-3, with D possibly matching TRBD1 (6 bases). The material sequenced was PBMCs or T cells enriched from blood (not recorded which). The receptor's source is a woman aged 30 to 39 who had recovered from COVID-19. The CDR3 coding sequence is TGTGCCAGCAGCTTAACACAGGGATCTGGAAACACCATATATTTT. This encodes CASSLTQGSGNTIYF.